The 14 T cell receptor beta chains given below trace back to one sample, sequenced in a study of blood T cells in healthy people across ages. Combining a sample-barcoded 5' primer with a J-beta primer mix, a second PCR ran for roughly 6 to 12 cycles. MiXCR was run by TCRdb on the 5' RACE reads, yielding one entry per CDR3 protein. The sample has just under 900,000 distinct CDR3 sequences, around 30% seen once. Sequencing was done on a sample of blood. All receptors derive from a woman older than 75 in good health.

This clonotype was seen a few times. The chain recombines TRBV9 with TRBJ1-2; 9 bases are shared with TRBD1. The CDR3 runs 14 residues. Germline values: CDR1 SGDLS, CDR2 YYNGEE. V lost 0 bases to trimming and J lost 3 bases; unmatched junction nucleotides: 0. The CDR3 loop is CASSVGTGDYGYTF. CDR3 coding DNA: TGTGCCAGCAGCGTAGGGACAGGGGACTATGGCTACACCTTC.

The genes are TRBV5-1 and TRBJ1-5, with D possibly matching TRBD1 (6 bases). V lost 4 bases to trimming and J lost 6 bases, with 17 bases between them. Germline assignment: CDR1 SGHRS and CDR2 YFSETQ. The CDR3 contains 15 residues. The CDR3 is CASSQFPGEGQPQHF. Written as DNA, the CDR3 is TGCGCCAGCAGCCAGTTCCCAGGGGAGGGTCAGCCCCAGCATTTT.

This clonotype occurred many times. The CDR3 DNA is TGTGCCAGCAGCTTGTCGGGATCTAGCACAGATACGCAGTATTTT. Residues: CASSLSGSSTDTQYF. This chain joins TRBV7-2 and TRBJ2-3, with D maybe TRBD2 (5 bases). Germline V gene data show CDR1 as SGHTA and CDR2 as FQGNSA. This CDR3 comprises 15 residues. The ends were cut back, 3 bases at V and 0 bases at J, with 10 bases in the middle.

The chain has TRBV20-1 and TRBJ2-5; tentatively, D is TRBD1 (7 bases). The CDR3 totals 13 residues. The germline V gene encodes CDR1 DFQATT and CDR2 SNEGSKA (reference sequence). The ends were cut back, 4 bases at V and 4 bases at J, with 13 bases in the middle. In nucleotides, the CDR3 is TGCAGTGCTACAGGGGGGTGGGGAGAGACCCAGTACTTC. Protein: CSATGGWGETQYF.

Comment on this clonotype: A read error may explain this, as a much larger clone is one base away. This chain connects TRBV7-2 to TRBJ2-1, with 10 bases that match TRBD2. The DNA end is a closer match to TRBJ2-7, so the J assignment may be wrong. Germline V gene lookup returns CDR1 SGHTA and CDR2 FQGNSA. There are 18 residues in the CDR3. CDR3 nucleotides: TGTGCCAGCAGCCCACAACCCTTAGCGGGGGGCTCCTACAATGAGCAGTACTTC. Translating it yields CASSPQPLAGGSYNEQYF.

This sequence joins TRBV7-9 and TRBJ2-4; 8 bases align to TRBD1. The J call may be wrong; the DNA end is better matched by TRBJ2-7. Germline V gene sequence: CDR1 SEHNR, CDR2 FQNEAQ (reference sequence). This CDR3 contains 12 residues. CDR3 in amino acids: CASSSGTGEQYF. CDR3 nucleotides: TGTGCCAGCAGCTCCGGGACAGGCGAGCAGTACTTC.

The chain links TRBV14 to TRBJ2-5; possibly TRBD1 or TRBD2 for D (5 bases each). The germline V gene has CDR1 SGHDN and CDR2 FVKESK. The CDR3 is 16 residues long. V was shortened by 4 bases and J by 4 bases, with 19 bases between the two germline ends. The CDR3 region is CASSPGTIVGGETQYF. CDR3 sequence (DNA): TGTGCCAGCAGCCCCGGGACGATCGTCGGAGGAGAGACCCAGTACTTC.

This clonotype was detected only a few times. The V gene is TRBV6-2 or TRBV6-3, the J gene TRBJ1-1; possible D gene TRBD1, 6 bases. The germline V gene encodes CDR1 MNHEY and CDR2 SVGEGT. The germline V and J ends were trimmed by 6 bases and 2 bases, with 19 bases remaining between them. The CDR3 spans 16 residues. Here the CDR3 reads CASRSITRGANTEAFF. The CDR3 DNA reads TGTGCCAGCAGGTCCATCACTCGGGGGGCAAACACTGAAGCTTTCTTT.

This clonotype occurred many times. The chain links TRBV7-2 to TRBJ2-1, with D possibly being TRBD1 or TRBD2 (5 bases each). The germline gives CDR1 SGHTA, CDR2 FQGNSA. With 1 base removed from V and 4 bases from J, the gap between germline ends came to 11 bases. This CDR3 contains 15 residues. The CDR3 DNA follows: TGTGCCAGCAGCTTAGGTGGGACCGTTTACAATGAGCAGTTCTTC. This sequence encodes CASSLGGTVYNEQFF.

This clonotype showed up many times. The chain joins TRBV6-5 to TRBJ2-7, with D perhaps being TRBD1 or TRBD2 (6 bases each). Between the trimmed V and J ends, which lost 2 bases and 5 bases, there was a span of 25 bases. Germline V gene sequence: CDR1 MNHEY, CDR2 SVGAGI. This CDR3 contains 18 residues. CDR3 protein: CASSYPGVCTGARDEQYF. CDR3 sequence (DNA): TGTGCCAGCAGTTACCCCGGGGTATGTACGGGGGCGCGGGACGAGCAGTACTTC.

With respect to this clonotype: This could be a read error, since a much larger clone is one nucleotide away. The V gene is TRBV25-1, the J gene TRBJ2-7, with a weak D call TRBD1 (6 bases). V was shortened by 8 bases and J by 4 bases, with 18 bases between the two germline ends. The CDR3 totals 14 residues. Per germline, CDR1 MGHDK and CDR2 SYGVNS. The CDR3 DNA is TGTGCCAGCGGTCCGGCTGGGGGCTTTTACGAGCAGTACTTC. Protein sequence: CASGPAGGFYEQYF.

There are a few counts of this clonotype. The rearrangement links TRBV2 to TRBJ2-1; D is tentatively TRBD1 or TRBD2 (5 bases each). Germline V gives CDR1 SNHLY, CDR2 FYNNEI. This CDR3 has 14 residues. Trimming took 3 bases from V and 3 from J, leaving 9 bases between them. CDR3 bases: TGTGCCAGCAGTGAGAGGGGCCTCTACAATGAGCAGTTCTTC. The encoded protein is CASSERGLYNEQFF.

This clonotype appeared a few times. The chain has TRBV7-9 and TRBJ1-2, with a weak D call TRBD1 (5 bases). Germline CDR1 SEHNR, CDR2 FQNEAQ (reference sequence). V was trimmed by 6 bases and J by 0 bases, leaving 14 bases between them. The CDR3 has 15 residues. For the CDR3, the DNA is TGTGCCAGCAGATCCACTGGGACGGCTAACTATGGCTACACCTTC. It codes for CASRSTGTANYGYTF.

This clonotype has just a few counts. An end of the junction does not agree with germline; a read error may underlie this. V gene TRBV7-2 combines with J gene TRBJ2-7; tentatively, D is TRBD1 (6 bases). The CDR3 loop spans 16 amino acids. The germline CDR1 and CDR2 sequences are SGHTA and FQGNSA. The DNA for the CDR3 is TGTGCCAGCAGCCCAACAGGGCCCCCCAGCTCCTACGAGCAGTGCTTC. This codes for CASSPTGPPSSYEQCF.